The T cell receptor (beta chain) described here comes from a study of blood T cell repertoires in COVID-19. Only in-frame clones appear in the TCRdb table, and some are missing; sequencing was by immunoSEQ multiplex PCR. Of 80,000 to 100,000 clones listed, approximately 84% are singletons. Source material: peripheral blood. The receptor was isolated from a man in his fifties or sixties with acute or convalescent COVID-19.

The CDR3 region is CASSIFGTENTEAFF. CDR3 bases: TGTGCCAGTAGTATATTCGGGACAGAGAACACTGAAGCTTTCTTT. The V call is TRBV19, the J call TRBJ1-1, with TRBD1 matching over 7 bases. V shed 2 bases, J shed 1 base, and the junction held 4 bases outside the gene matches. The CDR3 runs 15 residues. The V gene's germline CDR1 is LNHDA and CDR2 SQIVND (reference sequence).